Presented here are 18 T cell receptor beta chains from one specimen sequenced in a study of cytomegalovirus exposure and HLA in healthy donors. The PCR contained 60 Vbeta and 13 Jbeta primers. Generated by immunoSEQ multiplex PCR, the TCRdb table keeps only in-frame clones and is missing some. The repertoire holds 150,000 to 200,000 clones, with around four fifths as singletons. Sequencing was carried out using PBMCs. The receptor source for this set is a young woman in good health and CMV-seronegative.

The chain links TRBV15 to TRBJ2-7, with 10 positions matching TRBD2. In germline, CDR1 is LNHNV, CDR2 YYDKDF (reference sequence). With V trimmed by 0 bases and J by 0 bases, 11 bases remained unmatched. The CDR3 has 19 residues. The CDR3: CATSRDASLAGTRSYEQYF. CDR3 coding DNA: TGTGCCACCAGCAGAGATGCTTCACTAGCGGGGACCCGCTCCTACGAGCAGTACTTC.

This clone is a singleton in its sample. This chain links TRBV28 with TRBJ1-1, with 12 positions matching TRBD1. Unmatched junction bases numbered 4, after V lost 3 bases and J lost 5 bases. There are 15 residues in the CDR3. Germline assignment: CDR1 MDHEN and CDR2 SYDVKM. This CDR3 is CASSFGTGGRTEAFF. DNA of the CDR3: TGTGCCAGCAGTTTTGGGACAGGGGGCCGGACTGAAGCTTTCTTT.

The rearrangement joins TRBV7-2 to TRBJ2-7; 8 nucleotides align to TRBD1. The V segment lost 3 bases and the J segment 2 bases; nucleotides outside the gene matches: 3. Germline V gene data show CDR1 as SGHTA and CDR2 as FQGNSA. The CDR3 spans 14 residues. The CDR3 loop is CASSLGDRTYEQYF. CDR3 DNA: TGTGCCAGCAGCTTGGGGGACAGGACCTACGAGCAGTACTTC.

This CDR3 reads CASSGGAGKLGNQPQHF. The CDR3 bases are TGTGCCAGTAGCGGAGGGGCCGGCAAATTAGGCAATCAGCCCCAGCATTTT. The V call is TRBV19, the J call TRBJ1-5; tentatively, D is TRBD1 (5 bases). Germline loops: CDR1 LNHDA, CDR2 SQIVND (reference sequence). This CDR3 has 17 residues. V lost 6 bases and J lost 2, with 20 bases in between.

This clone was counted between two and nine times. CDR3 amino acids: CASSYSGVSTDTQYF. CDR3 nucleotides: TGTGCCAGCAGCTACTCAGGCGTTAGCACAGATACGCAGTATTTT. The rearrangement joins TRBV7-9 to TRBJ2-3; D gene unclear. Germline CDR1 SEHNR, CDR2 FQNEAQ (reference sequence). V was trimmed by 4 bases and J by 0 bases, leaving 11 bases between them. This CDR3 region has 15 residues. Complete variable domain (other parts from reference TRBV7-9 and TRBJ2-3): DTGVSQNPRHKITKRGQNVTFRCDPISEHNRLYWYRQTLGQGPEFLTYFQNEAQLEKSRLLSDRFSAERPKGSFSTLEIQRTEQGDSAMYLCASSYSGVSTDTQYFGPGTRLTVL.

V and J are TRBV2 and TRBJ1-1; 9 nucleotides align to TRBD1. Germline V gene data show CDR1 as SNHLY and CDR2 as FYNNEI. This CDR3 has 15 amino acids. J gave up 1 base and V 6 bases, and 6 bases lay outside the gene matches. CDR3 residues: CASSQGQGGNTEAFF. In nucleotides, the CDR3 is TGTGCCAGCAGCCAGGGACAGGGAGGGAACACTGAAGCTTTCTTT.

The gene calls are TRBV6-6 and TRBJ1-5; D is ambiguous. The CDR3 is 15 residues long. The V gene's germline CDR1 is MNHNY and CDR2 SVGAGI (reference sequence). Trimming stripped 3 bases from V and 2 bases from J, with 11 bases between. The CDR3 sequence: CASSYFGQGNQPQHF. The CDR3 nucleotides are TGTGCCAGCAGTTATTTTGGTCAGGGCAATCAGCCCCAGCATTTT.

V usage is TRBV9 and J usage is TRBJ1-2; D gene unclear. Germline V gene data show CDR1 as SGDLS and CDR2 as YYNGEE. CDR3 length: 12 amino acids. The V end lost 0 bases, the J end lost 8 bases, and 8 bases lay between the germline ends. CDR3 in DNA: TGTGCCAGCAGCGTAGGACAACGAGGCTACACCTTC. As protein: CASSVGQRGYTF.

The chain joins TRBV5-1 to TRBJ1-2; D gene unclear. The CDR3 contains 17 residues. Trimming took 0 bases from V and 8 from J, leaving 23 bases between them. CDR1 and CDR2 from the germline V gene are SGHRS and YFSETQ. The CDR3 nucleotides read TGCGCCAGCAGCTTGGGCGATATCACATTCCCCAGCGACGGCTACACCTTC. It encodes CASSLGDITFPSDGYTF. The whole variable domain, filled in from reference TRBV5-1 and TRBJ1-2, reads KAGVTQTPRYLIKTRGQQVTLSCSPISGHRSVSWYQQTPGQGLQFLFEYFSETQRNKGNFPGRFSGRQFSNSRSEMNVSTLELGDSALYLCASSLGDITFPSDGYTFGSGTRLTVV.

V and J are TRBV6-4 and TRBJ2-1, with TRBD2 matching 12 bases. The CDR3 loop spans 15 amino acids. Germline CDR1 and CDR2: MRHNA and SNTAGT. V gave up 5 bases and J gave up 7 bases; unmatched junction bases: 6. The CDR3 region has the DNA TGTGCCAGCAGTCCACCTAGCGGGGGGGCGAATGAGCAGTTCTTC. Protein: CASSPPSGGANEQFF.

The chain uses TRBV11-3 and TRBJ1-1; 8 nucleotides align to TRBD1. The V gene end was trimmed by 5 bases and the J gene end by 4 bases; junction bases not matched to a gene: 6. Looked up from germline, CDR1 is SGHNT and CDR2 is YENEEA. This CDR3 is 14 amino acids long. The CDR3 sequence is CASSTQGGSTEAFF. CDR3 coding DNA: TGTGCCAGCAGCACACAGGGGGGGAGCACTGAAGCTTTCTTT.

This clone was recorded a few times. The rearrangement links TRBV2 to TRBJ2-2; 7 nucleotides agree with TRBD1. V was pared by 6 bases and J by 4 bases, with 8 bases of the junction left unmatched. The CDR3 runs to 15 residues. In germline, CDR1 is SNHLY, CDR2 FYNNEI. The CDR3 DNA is TGTGCCAGCAGGGAAAACAGGGGTTCCACCGGGGAGCTGTTTTTT. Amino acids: CASRENRGSTGELFF.

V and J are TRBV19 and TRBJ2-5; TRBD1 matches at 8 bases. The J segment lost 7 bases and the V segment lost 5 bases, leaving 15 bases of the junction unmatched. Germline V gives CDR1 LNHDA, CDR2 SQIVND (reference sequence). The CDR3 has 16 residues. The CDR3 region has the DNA TGTGCCAGTAGTGTCACCGGGACAGGCCGCTTTATGACCCAGTACTTC. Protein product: CASSVTGTGRFMTQYF. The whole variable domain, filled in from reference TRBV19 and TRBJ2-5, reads DGGITQSPKYLFRKEGQNVTLSCEQNLNHDAMYWYRQDPGQGLRLIYYSQIVNDFQKGDIAEGYSVSREKKESFPLTVTSAQKNPTAFYLCASSVTGTGRFMTQYFGPGTRLLVL.

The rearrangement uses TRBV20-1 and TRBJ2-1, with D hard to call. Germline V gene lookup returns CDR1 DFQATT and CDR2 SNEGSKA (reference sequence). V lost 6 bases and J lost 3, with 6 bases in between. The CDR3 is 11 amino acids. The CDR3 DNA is TGCAGTGCGGAGTTCTACAATGAGCAGTTCTTC. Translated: CSAEFYNEQFF.

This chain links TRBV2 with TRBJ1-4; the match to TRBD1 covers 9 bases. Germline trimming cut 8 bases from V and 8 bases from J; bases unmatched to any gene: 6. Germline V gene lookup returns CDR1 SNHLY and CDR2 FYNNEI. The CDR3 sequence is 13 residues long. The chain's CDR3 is CASSGTGREKLFF. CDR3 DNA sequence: TGTGCCAGCTCCGGGACAGGGAGGGAAAAACTGTTTTTT.

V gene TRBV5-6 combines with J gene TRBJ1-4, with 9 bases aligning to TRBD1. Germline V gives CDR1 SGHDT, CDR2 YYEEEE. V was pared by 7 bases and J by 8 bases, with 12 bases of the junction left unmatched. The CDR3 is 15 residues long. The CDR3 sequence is CASGLQGQGEEKLFF. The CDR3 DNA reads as TGTGCCAGCGGTTTACAGGGACAGGGTGAGGAAAAACTGTTTTTT.

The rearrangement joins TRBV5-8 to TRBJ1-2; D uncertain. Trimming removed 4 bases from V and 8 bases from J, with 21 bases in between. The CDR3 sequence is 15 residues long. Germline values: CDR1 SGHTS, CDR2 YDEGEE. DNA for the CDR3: TGTGCCAGCAGCCAACCGGAGATCTACTATTCCGGCTACACCTTC. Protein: CASSQPEIYYSGYTF.

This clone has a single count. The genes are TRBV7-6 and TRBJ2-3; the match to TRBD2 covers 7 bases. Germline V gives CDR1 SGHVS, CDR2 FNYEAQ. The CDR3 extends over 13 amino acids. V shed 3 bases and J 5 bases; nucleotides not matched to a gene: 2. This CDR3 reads CASSFAGEDTQYF. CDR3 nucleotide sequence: TGTGCCAGCAGCTTCGCGGGGGAAGATACGCAGTATTTT.